In its sample, the clone carrying this T cell receptor beta chain was seen a few times. One end of the junction varies from germline; a read error may be responsible. This sample is drawn from a study of T cells in Graves' hyperthyroidism and ophthalmopathy. TCR beta CDR3 regions were amplified from RNA. First-round RT-PCR of the TCR CDR3 relied on the HTBI primer set. MiXCR, applied by TCRdb to the multiplex PCR reads, yields one record per CDR3 protein. The profile shows around 420,000 distinct CDR3 sequences, around 14% of them singletons. Hyperthyroidism patients were newly diagnosed, had disease duration under 2 months, and were aged 18 to 65 years. On the basis of clinical symptoms, serum thyroxine and TRAb, thyroid ultrasound and orbital computed tomography, diagnoses were made. This CDR3 region has 15 residues. Germline CDR1 and CDR2: SGHRS and YFSETQ.

The chain is built from TRBV5-1 and TRBJ2-2, with 8 bases identical to TRBD1. The sample consisted of blood. The sequence was obtained from a woman aged 18 to 35 with Graves' hyperthyroidism. The chain's CDR3 is CASRLDRDITGELFF. CDR3 DNA sequence: TGCGCCAGCAGATTGGACAGGGATATAACCGGGGAGCTGTTTTTT.